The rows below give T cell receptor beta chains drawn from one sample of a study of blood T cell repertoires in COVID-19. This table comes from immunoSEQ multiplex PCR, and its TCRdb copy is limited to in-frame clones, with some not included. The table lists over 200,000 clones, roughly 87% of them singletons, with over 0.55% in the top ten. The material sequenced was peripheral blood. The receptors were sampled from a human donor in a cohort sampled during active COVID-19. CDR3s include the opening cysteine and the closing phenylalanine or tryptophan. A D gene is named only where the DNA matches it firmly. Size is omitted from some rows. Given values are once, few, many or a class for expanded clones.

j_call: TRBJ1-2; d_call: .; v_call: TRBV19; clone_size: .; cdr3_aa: CASSGAPHDGYTF; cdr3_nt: TGTGCCAGTAGTGGGGCCCCTCACGATGGCTACACCTTC
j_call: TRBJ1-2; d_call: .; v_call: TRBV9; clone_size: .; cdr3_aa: CASSVSGSNYGYTF; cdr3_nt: TGTGCCAGCAGCGTTTCAGGGTCTAACTATGGCTACACCTTC
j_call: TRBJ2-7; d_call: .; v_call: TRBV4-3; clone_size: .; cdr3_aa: CASSQAVLHEQYF; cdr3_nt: TGCGCCAGCAGCCAAGCGGTACTCCACGAGCAGTACTTC
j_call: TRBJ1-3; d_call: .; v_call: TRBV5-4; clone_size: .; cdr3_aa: CASSPEVGGSGNTIYF; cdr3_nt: TGTGCCAGCAGCCCCGAGGTGGGTGGCTCTGGAAACACCATATATTTT
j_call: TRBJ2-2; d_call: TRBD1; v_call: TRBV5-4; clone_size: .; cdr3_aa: CASSSVTQGPAGELFF; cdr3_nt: TGTGCCAGCAGCTCGGTTACACAGGGGCCAGCCGGGGAGCTGTTTTTT
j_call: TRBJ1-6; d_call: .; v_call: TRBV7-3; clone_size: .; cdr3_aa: CASSLSQANSPLHF; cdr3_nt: TGTGCCAGCAGCTTAAGCCAGGCGAATTCACCCCTCCACTTT
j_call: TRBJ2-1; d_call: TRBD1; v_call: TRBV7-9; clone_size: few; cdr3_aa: CASKIGQGNYNEQFF; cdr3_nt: TGTGCCAGCAAAATAGGACAGGGAAACTACAATGAGCAGTTCTTC
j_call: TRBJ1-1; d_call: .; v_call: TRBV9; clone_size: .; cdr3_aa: CASSVQGTEAFF; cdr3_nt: TGTGCCAGCAGCGTACAGGGCACTGAAGCTTTCTTT
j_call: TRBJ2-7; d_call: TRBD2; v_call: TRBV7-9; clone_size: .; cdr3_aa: CASSRRGGDDEQYF; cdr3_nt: TGTGCCAGCAGTCGAAGGGGAGGGGATGACGAGCAGTACTTC
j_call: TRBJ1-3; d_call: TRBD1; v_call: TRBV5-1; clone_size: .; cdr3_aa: CASRSGTGAQSGNTIYF; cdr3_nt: TGCGCCAGCAGATCCGGGACAGGGGCACAATCTGGAAACACCATATATTTT